The 27 T cell receptor beta chains presented below share a single source sample, sequenced in a study of cytomegalovirus exposure and HLA in healthy donors. PCR amplification relied on 60 Vbeta primers (plus 13 Jbeta primers). The table came from immunoSEQ multiplex PCR; TCRdb's copy has only in-frame clones and leaves some out. The sample holds more than 120,000 clones, approximately 80% seen once. The material sequenced was PBMCs. These receptors were collected from a male donor in good health and CMV-seronegative.

The chain links TRBV7-2 to TRBJ2-2; D not resolved. This CDR3 contains 14 residues. Trimming removed 1 base at V and 7 bases at J, with 10 bases between. Germline values: CDR1 SGHTA, CDR2 FQGNSA. The CDR3 sequence is CASSLVRYSGELFF. DNA for the CDR3: TGTGCCAGCAGCTTAGTCCGTTACAGCGGGGAGCTGTTTTTT.

This clone was picked up one time. V and J are TRBV10-3 and TRBJ2-1; TRBD1 aligns across 8 bases. The CDR3 contains 14 residues. After removal of 5 bases from V and 4 bases from J, the junction contained 4 bases not matched to a gene. Germline-derived CDR1 and CDR2 are ENHRY and SYGVKD. Here the CDR3 reads CAISSGTGYNEQFF. The CDR3 nucleotides are TGTGCCATCAGTTCCGGGACAGGTTACAATGAGCAGTTCTTC.

Notes on this clone: Other nucleotide sequences in the sample specify the same CDR3. V and J are TRBV7-9 and TRBJ2-3; D is unclear. Germline values: CDR1 SEHNR, CDR2 FQNEAQ (reference sequence). This CDR3 has 14 residues. V lost 1 base to trimming and J lost 3 bases, with 8 bases between them. The CDR3 loop reads CASSLGSRTDTQYF. CDR3 in DNA: TGTGCCAGCAGCTTAGGGTCCAGAACAGATACGCAGTATTTT.

The chain employs TRBV15 and TRBJ1-1, with 8 positions matching TRBD1. CDR1 is LNHNV and CDR2 is YYDKDF in the germline V gene (reference sequence). The V segment lost 4 bases and the J segment 5 bases; nucleotides outside the gene matches: 9. The CDR3 loop spans 15 amino acids. CDR3 sequence: CATSMAGTGGTEAFF. Written as DNA, the CDR3 is TGTGCCACCAGCATGGCCGGGACAGGAGGGACTGAAGCTTTCTTT.

The V gene is TRBV27, the J gene TRBJ1-6; D unresolved. The CDR3 is 12 residues long. The germline V gene encodes CDR1 MNHEY and CDR2 SMNVEV (reference sequence). The V end lost 1 base, the J end lost 10 bases, and 5 bases lay between the germline ends. CDR3 in amino acids: CASSLFGSPLHF. The CDR3 nucleotides are TGTGCCAGCAGTTTATTTGGCTCACCCCTCCACTTT.

The chain uses TRBV5-6 and TRBJ1-1; tentative D call: TRBD1 (5 bases). The length of the CDR3 is 12 residues. The ends were cut back, 6 bases at V and 4 bases at J, with 10 bases in the middle. Germline CDR1 SGHDT, CDR2 YYEEEE. CDR3 sequence: CASTQGTTEAFF. The CDR3 region has the DNA TGTGCCAGCACCCAGGGTACCACTGAAGCTTTCTTT.

The V call is TRBV11-2, the J call TRBJ2-7; TRBD2 aligns across 7 bases. V dropped 1 base and J dropped 4; count of bases not matched to a gene: 4. The CDR3 runs 14 residues. Looked up from germline, CDR1 is SGHAT and CDR2 is FQNNGV. The CDR3 loop reads CASSLGVREYEQYF. DNA for the CDR3: TGTGCCAGCAGCTTAGGGGTGCGGGAGTACGAGCAGTACTTC. Drawing the rest from reference TRBV11-2 and TRBJ2-7, the complete variable domain is EAGVAQSPRYKIIEKRQSVAFWCNPISGHATLYWYQQILGQGPKLLIQFQNNGVVDDSQLPKDRFSAERLKGVDSTLKIQPAKLEDSAVYLCASSLGVREYEQYFGPGTRLTVT.

This rearrangement joins TRBV7-9 to TRBJ1-2; TRBD1 might be the D (6 bases). The germline gives CDR1 SEHNR, CDR2 FQNEAQ (reference sequence). This CDR3 spans 14 amino acids. The V end lost 4 bases, the J end lost 2 bases, and 11 bases lay between the germline ends. The CDR3 nucleotides are TGTGCCAGCAGCTCGCCGACAGGCAACTATGGCTACACCTTC. Translating it yields CASSSPTGNYGYTF.

This clone has more than one count but fewer than ten. The genes are TRBV19 and TRBJ2-3; a weak D match, TRBD1 (5 bases). The CDR3 sequence is 14 residues long. Deletions cut 1 base from V and 2 bases from J, with 7 bases between. Germline V gene data show CDR1 as LNHDA and CDR2 as SQIVND (reference sequence). The CDR3 loop reads CASSIVGVTDTQYF. Here the CDR3 DNA reads TGTGCCAGTAGTATAGTAGGGGTCACAGATACGCAGTATTTT. The full variable domain, rest sourced from reference TRBV19 and TRBJ2-3, is DGGITQSPKYLFRKEGQNVTLSCEQNLNHDAMYWYRQDPGQGLRLIYYSQIVNDFQKGDIAEGYSVSREKKESFPLTVTSAQKNPTAFYLCASSIVGVTDTQYFGPGTRLTVL.

The V gene is TRBV15, the J gene TRBJ1-4; TRBD1 matches at 10 bases. The CDR3 covers 15 residues. Germline values: CDR1 LNHNV, CDR2 YYDKDF (reference sequence). The V gene end was trimmed by 5 bases and the J gene end by 4 bases; junction bases not matched to a gene: 4. The CDR3 bases are TGTGCCACCAGCGGGACAGGGGTGGATAATGAAAAACTGTTTTTT. Encoded protein: CATSGTGVDNEKLFF.

As DNA, the CDR3 is TGCGCCAGCAGCGCGAGAAGCACCGGGGAGCTGTTTTTT. It yields the protein CASSARSTGELFF. The rearrangement links TRBV10-1 to TRBJ2-2; D gene ambiguous. The CDR3 runs to 13 residues. The germline CDR1 and CDR2 sequences are WNHNN and SYGVQD (reference sequence). Trimming pared 6 bases from V and 4 bases from J, leaving 9 bases between.

This chain joins TRBV5-4 and TRBJ1-1; D is possibly TRBD1 (6 bases). CDR3 length: 15 residues. V was clipped by 2 bases and J by 7 bases, with 18 bases between them. The germline CDR1 and CDR2 sequences are SGHNT and YYREEE (reference sequence). CDR3 nucleotides: TGTGCCAGCAGCTTTGGTACAGGGAAAAAGGTTGAAGCTTTCTTT. It encodes CASSFGTGKKVEAFF.

V usage is TRBV29-1 and J usage is TRBJ2-4; TRBD2 aligns across 11 bases. This CDR3 has 15 amino acids. V lost 6 bases, J lost 3 bases, and 7 bases stayed unmatched. Germline V gives CDR1 SQVTM, CDR2 ANQGSEA. This CDR3 is CSVSGLAEGKNIQYF. The CDR3 region has the DNA TGCAGCGTCTCGGGACTAGCGGAAGGCAAAAACATTCAGTACTTC.

This chain links TRBV7-2 with TRBJ1-4; 9 bases agree with TRBD1. The CDR3 extends over 15 amino acids. Germline CDR1 reads SGHTA; CDR2 reads FQGNSA. V lost 5 bases and J lost 6; bases outside the gene matches: 7. Here the CDR3 reads CASSDSGTGYEKLFF. The CDR3 bases are TGTGCCAGCAGCGACTCCGGGACAGGGTATGAAAAACTGTTTTTT.

The gene calls are TRBV13 and TRBJ2-3; 8 positions agree with TRBD2. Germline loops: CDR1 PRHDT, CDR2 FYEKMQ (reference sequence). This CDR3 contains 15 residues. The V and J ends lost 8 bases and 3 bases, in that order; junction bases with no gene match: 10. The CDR3, as DNA: TGTGCCAGCTTCCGGACTAGCAAGGGGACAGATACGCAGTATTTT. Amino acids: CASFRTSKGTDTQYF.

The V call is TRBV5-1, the J call TRBJ1-1; 8 nucleotides agree with TRBD1. With V trimmed by 4 bases and J by 1 base, 9 bases remained unmatched. Looked up from germline, CDR1 is SGHRS and CDR2 is YFSETQ. The CDR3 covers 16 residues. CDR3 DNA sequence: TGCGCCAGCAGCGGGACAGGAGATGGCCCGAACACTGAAGCTTTCTTT. Protein sequence: CASSGTGDGPNTEAFF.

V and J are TRBV7-6 and TRBJ1-3; D is perhaps TRBD1 (5 bases). With 0 bases removed from V and 6 bases from J, the gap between germline ends came to 12 bases. The germline V gene has CDR1 SGHVS and CDR2 FNYEAQ. The CDR3 sequence is 15 residues long. CDR3: CASSLAGTRVNTIYF. CDR3 nucleotide sequence: TGTGCCAGCAGCTTAGCGGGGACTAGGGTAAACACCATATATTTT.

The gene calls are TRBV5-1 and TRBJ2-5, with 8 bases lining up with TRBD2. V lost 3 bases and J lost 5; bases outside the gene matches: 6. This CDR3 region has 14 residues. Germline V gene sequence: CDR1 SGHRS, CDR2 YFSETQ. As DNA, the CDR3 is TGCGCCAGCAGCTCTACGACTAGCGAGGAGACCCAGTACTTC. This gives the protein CASSSTTSEETQYF. The whole variable domain, filled in from reference TRBV5-1 and TRBJ2-5, reads KAGVTQTPRYLIKTRGQQVTLSCSPISGHRSVSWYQQTPGQGLQFLFEYFSETQRNKGNFPGRFSGRQFSNSRSEMNVSTLELGDSALYLCASSSTTSEETQYFGPGTRLLVL.

This clone was observed a single time. The rearrangement joins TRBV28 to TRBJ2-7; D is unresolved. Looked up from germline, CDR1 is MDHEN and CDR2 is SYDVKM. V lost 3 bases and J lost 4, with 10 bases in between. The CDR3 length is 13 residues. The CDR3 DNA follows: TGTGCCAGCAGTTTGTCCTTACTTTACGAGCAGTACTTC. Amino acid sequence: CASSLSLLYEQYF.

This chain uses TRBV12-5 with TRBJ2-1; 11 bases are a match to TRBD2. Trimming at V came to 2 bases and at J to 2 bases, leaving 8 bases not matched to a gene. The germline V gene has CDR1 LGHNT and CDR2 FRNRAP. The CDR3 consists of 18 residues. CDR3 protein: CASGLNYSSGRTYNEQFF. The DNA for the CDR3 is TGTGCTAGTGGTTTGAACTACTCTAGCGGGAGGACCTACAATGAGCAGTTCTTC.

CDR3 bases: TGTGCCAGCAGCTTAGCCGACCCGGGGTCCTCCTACGAGCAGTACTTC. Amino acids: CASSLADPGSSYEQYF. The chain has TRBV11-2 and TRBJ2-7; D might be TRBD2 (5 bases). With 1 base removed from V and 0 bases from J, the gap between germline ends came to 13 bases. CDR3 length: 16 residues. Per germline, CDR1 SGHAT and CDR2 FQNNGV.

J is TRBJ2-1 and V is TRBV7-9, with 7 bases lining up with TRBD1. The CDR3 extends over 14 amino acids. V was pared by 6 bases and J by 2 bases, with 4 bases of the junction left unmatched. CDR1 SEHNR and CDR2 FQNEAQ come from the germline V gene (reference sequence). CDR3 loop: CASRRQGAYNEQFF. DNA of the CDR3: TGTGCCAGCAGGCGGCAGGGGGCCTACAATGAGCAGTTCTTC.

The CDR3 region has the DNA TGTGCCAGCAGCCCCCCGGGACTAGCGGGAGGGAGGAACGAGCAGTACTTC. This sequence encodes CASSPPGLAGGRNEQYF. The V gene is TRBV7-2, the J gene TRBJ2-7, with TRBD2 matching over 16 bases. The CDR3 consists of 17 residues. Trimming removed 5 bases from V and 5 bases from J; junction bases left unmatched: 9. CDR1 and CDR2 (germline): SGHTA, FQGNSA.

This clone was recorded at least ten times. The rearrangement joins TRBV7-9 to TRBJ2-3, with 8 bases matching TRBD2. The CDR3 totals 15 residues. Losses at the gene ends were 1 base for V and 4 bases for J; bases not matched to a gene: 4. Germline CDR1 and CDR2: SEHNR and FQNEAQ (reference sequence). CDR3 residues: CASSLGVAGPDTQYF. The CDR3 nucleotides are TGTGCCAGCAGCTTAGGGGTAGCGGGACCAGATACGCAGTATTTT.

This clone was counted once. The chain couples TRBV27 to TRBJ1-1; D is ambiguous. Trimming pared 7 bases from V and 5 bases from J, leaving 17 bases between. This CDR3 has 14 residues. Germline CDR1 MNHEY, CDR2 SMNVEV (reference sequence). The CDR3 reads CASTLSGSGTEAFF. DNA for the CDR3: TGTGCCAGCACATTATCGGGGAGTGGGACTGAAGCTTTCTTT.

This clone was recorded a few times. The V call is TRBV6-5, the J call TRBJ2-7; a weak D match, TRBD1 (6 bases). The CDR3 loop spans 14 amino acids. Germline-derived CDR1 and CDR2 are MNHEY and SVGAGI. The V end lost 5 bases, the J end lost 4 bases, and 15 bases lay between the germline ends. CDR3 protein: CASSRTRQVYEQYF. The DNA of the CDR3 is TGTGCCAGCAGTCGAACGAGACAGGTTTACGAGCAGTACTTC.

V usage is TRBV19 and J usage is TRBJ1-5; D uncertain. Germline V gene sequence: CDR1 LNHDA, CDR2 SQIVND (reference sequence). The CDR3 has 12 amino acids. Deletions cut 8 bases from V and 8 bases from J, with 13 bases between. CDR3 DNA: TGTGCCAGTGCGGTCGGATATGAGCCCCAGCATTTT. It specifies CASAVGYEPQHF.